Listed here are 17 T cell receptor beta chains from one sample, sequenced in a study of blood T cell repertoires in COVID-19. Assay: immunoSEQ multiplex PCR; the TCRdb copy retains only in-frame clones and omits some. The profile covers 200,000 to 300,000 clones, with about 86% appearing a single time and about 3% taken by the ten largest. What was sequenced was peripheral blood. The receptors shown here come from a woman aged 25 to 39 who had recovered from COVID-19.

This chain joins TRBV5-1 and TRBJ2-5; D ambiguous. Germline V lookup: CDR1 SGHRS, CDR2 YFSETQ. CDR3 length: 14 amino acids. The V and J ends lost 0 bases and 0 bases respectively, with 6 bases between them. CDR3: CASSLVGNQETQYF. Written as DNA, the CDR3 is TGCGCCAGCAGCTTGGTGGGCAACCAAGAGACCCAGTACTTC.

This rearrangement joins TRBV4-3 to TRBJ1-1, with D perhaps TRBD1 (5 bases). CDR1 LGHNA and CDR2 YSLEER come from the germline V gene. V lost 0 bases and J lost 3, with 14 bases in between. The CDR3 sequence is 16 residues long. CDR3 sequence: CASSQDRVGGDTEAFF. DNA for the CDR3: TGCGCCAGCAGCCAAGATCGCGTAGGAGGGGACACTGAAGCTTTCTTT.

This clone occurred once. The germline gene is not matched at one end of the junction; a read error may be the cause. The V call is TRBV10-2, the J call TRBJ2-7, with 8 bases that match TRBD2. This CDR3 comprises 12 residues. Germline V gene lookup returns CDR1 WSHSY and CDR2 SAAADI. CDR3 coding DNA: TGCGCCAGCAGACTCCCGGGACTAGAGCTGTACTTC. This gives the protein CASRLPGLELYF.

V is TRBV5-4 and J is TRBJ2-7, with 12 bases identical to TRBD1. Germline V CDR1 and CDR2: SGHNT, YYREEE (reference sequence). The CDR3 totals 14 residues. Losses at the gene ends were 2 bases for V and 6 bases for J; bases not matched to a gene: 3. CDR3 sequence (DNA): TGTGCCAGCAGCTTAGGGACAGGGGGCAGCGAGCAGTACTTC. Amino acid sequence: CASSLGTGGSEQYF.

The chain is built from TRBV11-2 and TRBJ2-3; TRBD2 agrees at 14 bases. The junction had 10 bases not matched to a gene; V was cut back by 5 bases and J by 0 bases. The germline V gene encodes CDR1 SGHAT and CDR2 FQNNGV. This CDR3 comprises 19 residues. CDR3 amino acids: CASSGRGTSGSTSTDTQYF. The CDR3 DNA reads TGTGCCAGCAGCGGAAGGGGGACTAGCGGGAGCACTAGCACAGATACGCAGTATTTT.

The chain couples TRBV6-5 to TRBJ2-3, with TRBD1 identical over 11 bases. Trimming cost V 6 bases and J 2 bases; bases outside gene matches: 4. CDR1 is MNHEY and CDR2 is SVGAGI in the germline V gene. This CDR3 spans 15 amino acids. The CDR3 reads CASRGQGGNTDTQYF. The CDR3 region has the DNA TGTGCCAGCAGGGGACAGGGGGGAAACACAGATACGCAGTATTTT.

V gene TRBV7-6 combines with J gene TRBJ1-1, with D tentatively TRBD1 (5 bases). The V gene lost 0 bases and the J gene lost 3 bases, with 14 bases spanning the gap. This CDR3 has 16 residues. Germline values: CDR1 SGHVS, CDR2 FNYEAQ. CDR3 nucleotide sequence: TGTGCCAGCAGCTTAGCACCGGACATTGGTCACACTGAAGCTTTCTTT. Its protein is CASSLAPDIGHTEAFF.

V usage is TRBV5-1 and J usage is TRBJ2-1; the D gene is possibly TRBD2 (5 bases). The CDR3 loop spans 15 amino acids. V was trimmed by 0 bases and J by 6 bases, leaving 13 bases between them. Looked up from germline, CDR1 is SGHRS and CDR2 is YFSETQ. The CDR3 nucleotides are TGCGCCAGCAGCTTGGGTTTGGGAGCTCGCAATGAGCAGTTCTTC. Encoded protein: CASSLGLGARNEQFF.

Comments on this clone: Other DNA sequences of this sample code for an identical CDR3. The chain couples TRBV24-1 to TRBJ2-7, with no clear D. The germline V gene has CDR1 KGHDR and CDR2 SFDVKD. V lost 5 bases to trimming and J lost 3 bases, with 4 bases between them. The CDR3 loop spans 11 amino acids. DNA for the CDR3: TGTGCCACCAGTGGAGGCTACGAGCAGTACTTC. Protein product: CATSGGYEQYF.

The V and J genes are TRBV4-2 and TRBJ2-1, with 9 bases aligning to TRBD2. The CDR3 runs 17 residues. Unmatched junction bases numbered 8, after V lost 1 base and J lost 4 bases. From germline, CDR1 is LGHNA and CDR2 YNFKEQ. CDR3 DNA: TGTGCCAGCAGCCAAGCGTCAGCGGGGGGCATTTACAATGAGCAGTTCTTC. Amino acid sequence: CASSQASAGGIYNEQFF.

The V and J genes are TRBV4-3 and TRBJ1-4; perhaps TRBD1 as D (6 bases). V lost 2 bases and J 5 bases, leaving 12 bases between the germline ends. Looked up from germline, CDR1 is LGHNA and CDR2 is YSLEER. The CDR3 sequence is 15 residues long. The CDR3 DNA reads as TGCGCCAGCAGCCAACCCGGACAGTACAATGAAAAACTGTTTTTT. Translated, it gives CASSQPGQYNEKLFF.

The J gene is TRBJ1-3, the V gene TRBV2, with D perhaps TRBD1 (6 bases). The CDR3 is made up of 13 amino acids. CDR1 and CDR2 (germline): SNHLY, FYNNEI. Trimming removed 4 bases from V and 4 bases from J, with 8 bases in between. The chain's CDR3 is CASSAGQGNTIYF. The DNA for the CDR3 is TGTGCCAGCAGTGCCGGACAGGGAAACACCATATATTTT.

The V gene is TRBV15, the J gene TRBJ2-1; a weak D match, TRBD2 (7 bases). CDR1 is LNHNV and CDR2 is YYDKDF in the germline V gene (reference sequence). Trimming pared 5 bases from V and 7 bases from J, leaving 18 bases between. This CDR3 has 15 residues. The CDR3 here is CATSHLKRGGNEQFF. As DNA, the CDR3 is TGTGCCACCAGCCACCTAAAAAGGGGGGGGAATGAGCAGTTCTTC.

The rearrangement links TRBV19 to TRBJ2-3; D not certain. This CDR3 has 13 amino acids. Looked up from germline, CDR1 is LNHDA and CDR2 is SQIVND (reference sequence). Trimming cost V 7 bases and J 1 base, with 9 bases left between them. The CDR3 reads CASTAPGTDTQYF. Here the CDR3 DNA reads TGTGCCAGTACTGCTCCGGGCACAGATACGCAGTATTTT.

The chain combines TRBV30 with TRBJ1-6; D call uncertain. The CDR3 totals 12 residues. CDR1 and CDR2 from the germline V gene are GTSNPN and SVGIG (reference sequence). V was pared by 2 bases and J by 6 bases, with 5 bases between. Here the CDR3 reads CAWSRLNSPLHF. The DNA of the CDR3 is TGTGCCTGGAGTAGACTTAATTCACCCCTCCACTTT.

This chain's CDR3 is CASSPGGARANEKLFF. CDR3 DNA: TGTGCCAGCAGTCCCGGGGGGGCGAGAGCTAATGAAAAACTGTTTTTT. The chain employs TRBV6-6 and TRBJ1-4; D may be TRBD1 (6 bases). This CDR3 spans 16 amino acids. Trimming took 5 bases from V and 3 from J, leaving 16 bases between them. Germline lookup yields CDR1 MNHNY and CDR2 SVGAGI (reference sequence).

The V gene is TRBV7-2, the J gene TRBJ2-5; a possible D gene is TRBD2 (5 bases). Germline V gene sequence: CDR1 SGHTA, CDR2 FQGNSA. Trimming shortened V by 2 bases and J by 1 base, and 17 bases separated the two germline ends. CDR3 length equals 17 residues. The CDR3 nucleotides read TGTGCCAGCAGCTTACCGTTACCCTCGAGCGGCCAAGAGACCCAGTACTTC. It encodes CASSLPLPSSGQETQYF.